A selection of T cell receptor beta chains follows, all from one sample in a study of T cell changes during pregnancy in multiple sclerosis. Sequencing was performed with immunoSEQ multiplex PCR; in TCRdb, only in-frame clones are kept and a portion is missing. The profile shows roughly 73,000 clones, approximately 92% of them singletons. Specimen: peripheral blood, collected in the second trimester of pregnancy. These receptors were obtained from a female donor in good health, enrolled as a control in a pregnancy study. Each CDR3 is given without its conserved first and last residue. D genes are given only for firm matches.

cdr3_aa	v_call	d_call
ASGTTGFYEQY	TRBV19	NA
AIKTGLAVYEQY	TRBV10-3	TRBD2
ASGYVPRGLSGEETQY	TRBV19	NA
ASNGLAGGPGTQY	TRBV5-1	TRBD2
SVEVLAGTGELF	TRBV29-1	TRBD2
AISESVGTPYQPQH	TRBV10-3	NA
ASSFGAGRGYT	TRBV7-3	NA
ASSLDRDYGYT	TRBV7-3	TRBD1
ASSLVAGANGYT	TRBV13	NA
ASSPWEAGNTIY	TRBV6-5	NA
ACPYYRDIFNTGELF	TRBV30	NA
ASKGRAGSSSYQETQY	TRBV2	TRBD2
ASSLGRGLGETQY	TRBV27	NA
ASSYSTGQNTEAF	TRBV10-3	TRBD1
ASSLEGPAGTEAF	TRBV7-9	NA
ASSLVGLTGLAGGRTDTQY	TRBV13	TRBD2
ASSLNPGQNNEKLF	TRBV13	TRBD1
ASSQSTGISGNTIY	TRBV4-3	NA